The 16 T cell receptor beta chains presented below share a single source sample, sequenced in a study of human T cells and chemical hapten exposure. Sample time point: patch test 3, about 24 weeks after DPC sensitization. Treatment in this sample: therapeutic diphenylcyclopropenone sensitization with weekly scalp DPC. TCRdb reprocessed the RACE reads with MiXCR, giving one entry per CDR3 protein. The sample lists some 110,000 distinct CDR3 sequences, over 9% occurring once. This sample comprised whole blood, obtained in connection with sensitization to the hapten diphenylcyclopropenone (DPC). These receptors were taken from a woman aged 45-65 years with alopecia areata. Some clones in this sample may be carry-over from other donors' samples.

This clonotype was seen many times. The chain recombines TRBV28 with TRBJ2-3; possibly TRBD2 for D (6 bases). Trimming took off 3 bases at V and 4 bases at J, with 11 bases between the two ends. Germline V gene data show CDR1 as MDHEN and CDR2 as SYDVKM. The CDR3 contains 14 residues. For the CDR3, the DNA is TGTGCCAGCAGTTTGGTGGTAGCGGCAGATACGCAGTATTTT. It codes for CASSLVVAADTQYF.

This clonotype came up many times. The chain carries TRBV29-1 and TRBJ1-4; no definite D call. The CDR3 is 13 amino acids. Trimming pared 5 bases from V and 6 bases from J, leaving 13 bases between. Germline assignment: CDR1 SQVTM and CDR2 ANQGSEA. The CDR3 loop is CSVNLPPDEKLFF. The CDR3 bases are TGCAGCGTTAACCTCCCACCGGATGAAAAACTGTTTTTT.

The chain recombines TRBV29-1 with TRBJ1-3; D remains unclear. The CDR3 is 11 residues long. Deletions cut 2 bases from V and 1 base from J, with 0 bases between. Looked up from germline, CDR1 is SQVTM and CDR2 is ANQGSEA. CDR3 nucleotides: TGCAGCGTTGAATCTGGAAACACCATATATTTT. Translating gives CSVESGNTIYF.

This clonotype was picked up many times. The chain is built from TRBV6-5 and TRBJ2-3; 9 bases match TRBD2. The CDR3 has 14 residues. CDR1 and CDR2 (germline): MNHEY, SVGAGI. Trimming cost V 5 bases and J 8 bases; bases outside gene matches: 8. CDR3 bases: TGTGCCAGCAGTCCGGGACTAGCCACCCCTACGCAGTATTTT. It is translated as CASSPGLATPTQYF.

Concerning this clonotype itself: A read error is possible here, since a much larger clone lies one base away. This chain links TRBV15 with TRBJ2-3, with D maybe TRBD1 (5 bases). CDR1 and CDR2 (germline): LNHNV, YYDKDF (reference sequence). The CDR3 consists of 14 residues. V lost 8 bases to trimming and J lost 2 bases, with 14 bases between them. As DNA, the CDR3 is TGTGCCACCGGGGCGATCATCCCCACAGATACGCAGTATTTT. Amino acid sequence: CATGAIIPTDTQYF.

CDR3 sequence reads: CASSAYPLAGGTDTQYF. The DNA for the CDR3 is TGTGCCAGCAGTGCCTACCCTCTAGCGGGAGGAACAGATACGCAGTATTTT. V is TRBV6-1 and J is TRBJ2-3, with 11 bases fitting TRBD2. Trimming removed 4 bases from V and 3 bases from J; junction bases left unmatched: 9. This CDR3 is 17 amino acids long. From germline, CDR1 is MNHNS and CDR2 SASEGT.

V is TRBV12-3 or TRBV12-4 and J is TRBJ1-5; 10 nucleotides line up with TRBD1. The V gene end was trimmed by 1 base and the J gene end by 4 bases; junction bases not matched to a gene: 4. The CDR3 covers 16 residues. The chain's CDR3 is CASSLGGQGINQPQHF. Written as DNA, the CDR3 is TGTGCCAGCAGTTTAGGGGGACAGGGGATTAATCAGCCCCAGCATTTT.

This clonotype was seen repeatedly, ten times or more. The J gene is TRBJ2-7, the V gene TRBV6-5; D may be TRBD2 (6 bases). Germline CDR1 and CDR2: MNHEY and SVGAGI. Trimming cost V 6 bases and J 0 bases, with 15 bases left between them. The CDR3 contains 15 residues. CDR3 residues: CASSPYRGASYEQYF. In nucleotides, the CDR3 is TGTGCCAGCAGCCCCTACCGCGGGGCCTCCTACGAGCAGTACTTC.

The CDR3 nucleotides are TGTGCCAGCAGTGAAACGGCCGGGCTGCGGGACACTGAAGCTTTCTTT. It translates to CASSETAGLRDTEAFF. The chain joins TRBV2 to TRBJ1-1; D uncertain. CDR1 is SNHLY, CDR2 FYNNEI, per germline. The CDR3 runs 16 residues. V was cut by 2 bases and J by 3 bases, with 16 bases left in between. Using reference TRBV2 and TRBJ1-1 for the parts outside the CDR3, the full variable domain is EPEVTQTPSHQVTQMGQEVILRCVPISNHLYFYWYRQILGQKVEFLVSFYNNEISEKSEIFDDQFSVERPDGSNFTLKIRSTKLEDSAMYFCASSETAGLRDTEAFFGQGTRLTVV.

This chain connects TRBV6-6 to TRBJ1-4; unclear D gene. Germline CDR1 MNHNY, CDR2 SVGAGI (reference sequence). Between the trimmed V and J ends, which lost 8 bases and 4 bases, there was a span of 14 bases. The CDR3 covers 14 residues. The CDR3 sequence is CASRRGLGNEKLFF. CDR3 in DNA: TGTGCCAGCCGGAGAGGACTGGGTAATGAAAAACTGTTTTTT.

This clonotype has just a few counts. This chain joins TRBV2 and TRBJ1-1, with D unresolved. Germline V CDR1 and CDR2: SNHLY, FYNNEI. The CDR3 is 13 residues long. V lost 3 bases to trimming and J lost 7 bases, with 12 bases between them. DNA of the CDR3: TGTGCCAGCAGTGAGGAAGGCTGGGGTGAAGCTTTCTTT. Amino acids: CASSEEGWGEAFF.

This clonotype has just a few counts. The chain carries TRBV3-1 and TRBJ1-6, with D unclear. The germline gives CDR1 LGHDT, CDR2 YNNKEL (reference sequence). V lost 0 bases and J lost 0, with 9 bases in between. This CDR3 comprises 17 residues. CDR3 in DNA: TGTGCCAGCAGCCAAGAAAGCAAGAGCTCCTATAATTCACCCCTCCACTTT. Translated: CASSQESKSSYNSPLHF.

The V gene is TRBV7-6, the J gene TRBJ2-4, with 8 nucleotides matching TRBD2. The CDR3 runs to 15 residues. CDR1 is SGHVS, CDR2 FNYEAQ, per germline. V lost 3 bases to trimming and J lost 0 bases; unmatched junction nucleotides: 1. In nucleotides, the CDR3 is TGTGCCAGCAGCTTGCTAGCGGGAGCCAAAAACATTCAGTACTTC. Protein sequence: CASSLLAGAKNIQYF.

This chain connects TRBV20-1 to TRBJ2-3; the match to TRBD2 covers 7 bases. Losses at the gene ends were 5 bases for V and 0 bases for J; bases not matched to a gene: 8. Germline-derived CDR1 and CDR2 are DFQATT and SNEGSKA (reference sequence). This CDR3 contains 15 residues. CDR3 protein: CSALGGTMSTDTQYF. The CDR3 bases are TGCAGTGCTCTTGGGGGGACTATGAGCACAGATACGCAGTATTTT.

The chain combines TRBV10-3 with TRBJ2-3, with 12 nucleotides matching TRBD2. CDR3 size: 16 residues. Losses at the gene ends were 2 bases for V and 6 bases for J; bases not matched to a gene: 6. The germline gives CDR1 ENHRY, CDR2 SYGVKD. CDR3 DNA: TGTGCCATCAGTGAGGCTAGCGGGAGGGCCAGGGATACGCAGTATTTT. This codes for CAISEASGRARDTQYF.

The V call is TRBV5-1, the J call TRBJ2-5, with 8 bases fitting TRBD1. The V segment lost 4 bases and the J segment 3 bases; nucleotides outside the gene matches: 2. This CDR3 has 13 residues. CDR1 and CDR2 (germline): SGHRS, YFSETQ. The CDR3 sequence is CASSEQGEETQYF. CDR3 sequence (DNA): TGCGCCAGCAGCGAACAGGGGGAAGAGACCCAGTACTTC. The full variable domain, in which reference TRBV5-1 and TRBJ2-5 provide the parts outside the CDR3, is KAGVTQTPRYLIKTRGQQVTLSCSPISGHRSVSWYQQTPGQGLQFLFEYFSETQRNKGNFPGRFSGRQFSNSRSEMNVSTLELGDSALYLCASSEQGEETQYFGPGTRLLVL.